This passage covers 19 T cell receptor beta chains from one sample sequenced in a study of blood T cell repertoires in COVID-19 (dated by TCRdb to 2018 to 2020). The library was prepared using the immunoSEQ multiplex PCR assay. TCRdb limited this immuneACCESS table to in-frame rearrangements with V and J called. A share of clones is missing; checked studies link under half to unresolved V genes, and the rest is unexplained. The sample profile shows 230,000 or so clones; about 91% of them were found once. Less than 5% of the sample is taken by the ten largest. The sample was peripheral blood. The receptors come from a woman in her forties who had recovered from COVID-19.

The J gene is TRBJ1-2, the V gene TRBV6-5, with D maybe TRBD1 (5 bases). The V end lost 10 bases, the J end lost 3 bases, and 18 bases lay between the germline ends. Germline lookup yields CDR1 MNHEY and CDR2 SVGAGI. The CDR3 loop spans 14 amino acids. The CDR3 spells CATRRDAADYGYTF. CDR3 coding DNA: TGTGCCACCAGGCGGGACGCTGCTGACTATGGCTACACCTTC.

The chain recombines TRBV6-1 with TRBJ1-5; D is unclear. Germline CDR1 reads MNHNS; CDR2 reads SASEGT. The CDR3 totals 14 residues. V was shortened by 2 bases and J by 0 bases, with 5 bases between the two germline ends. The CDR3 nucleotides are TGTGCCAGCAGTGAACACTATAGCAATCAGCCCCAGCATTTT. Its protein product is CASSEHYSNQPQHF.

The V call is TRBV27, the J call TRBJ2-7, with TRBD2 matching 9 bases. The germline V gene encodes CDR1 MNHEY and CDR2 SMNVEV (reference sequence). The CDR3 spans 18 residues. The ends lost 0 bases at V and 4 bases at J; junction bases unmatched: 13. The CDR3 loop reads CASSLSPPTAGGRYEQYF. The CDR3 DNA is TGTGCCAGCAGTTTATCTCCTCCAACAGCGGGGGGAAGGTACGAGCAGTACTTC.

The J gene is TRBJ1-2, the V gene TRBV20-1; D is ambiguous. Germline V gene sequence: CDR1 DFQATT, CDR2 SNEGSKA (reference sequence). The V end lost 0 bases, the J end lost 8 bases, and 7 bases lay between the germline ends. The CDR3 spans 11 residues. In nucleotides, the CDR3 is TGCAGTGCTAGAGATCGGTCAGGCTACACCTTC. Protein: CSARDRSGYTF.

The chain employs TRBV4-3 and TRBJ1-3, with D possibly TRBD1 on 5 matching bases. CDR3 length: 16 residues. CDR1 is LGHNA, CDR2 YSLEER, per germline. V was clipped by 1 base and J by 4 bases, with 14 bases between them. The CDR3 loop reads CASSQGTTDRGNTIYF. CDR3 DNA sequence: TGCGCCAGCAGCCAAGGGACGACAGATCGGGGAAACACCATATATTTT.

The rearrangement uses TRBV19 and TRBJ2-3; D gene unclear. In germline, CDR1 is LNHDA, CDR2 SQIVND (reference sequence). Trimming removed 2 bases from V and 4 bases from J, with 10 bases in between. This CDR3 is built from 14 residues. CDR3 protein: CASSILGSPDTQYF. In DNA form, the CDR3 reads TGTGCCAGTAGTATACTCGGTTCCCCAGATACGCAGTATTTT.

V and J are TRBV2 and TRBJ2-7; D is unclear. Germline V CDR1 and CDR2: SNHLY, FYNNEI. V lost 11 bases, J lost 2 bases, and 16 bases lay in between. The CDR3 is 13 amino acids. The CDR3: CAVPVLKTYEQYV. The CDR3 nucleotides read TGTGCCGTCCCGGTGCTGAAGACCTACGAGCAGTACGTC.

The sample holds one count of this clone. V usage is TRBV20-1 and J usage is TRBJ1-2; tentatively, D is TRBD1 (5 bases). Germline CDR1 reads DFQATT; CDR2 reads SNEGSKA (reference sequence). V dropped 3 bases and J dropped 3 bases, with 17 bases sitting between them. The CDR3 sequence is 15 residues long. The CDR3 DNA follows: TGCAGTGCTAGTTGGGTCTGGGGCGGATACTATGGCTACACCTTC. It is translated as CSASWVWGGYYGYTF.

V gene TRBV4-2 combines with J gene TRBJ2-1, with D unresolved. CDR3 length: 15 amino acids. V was shortened by 4 bases and J by 0 bases, with 10 bases between the two germline ends. From germline, CDR1 is LGHNA and CDR2 YNFKEQ. CDR3: CASSRLASSYNEQFF. For the CDR3, the DNA is TGTGCCAGCAGCCGCCTGGCAAGCTCCTACAATGAGCAGTTCTTC.

V gene TRBV6-6 combines with J gene TRBJ2-3; the match to TRBD2 covers 13 bases. J was trimmed by 5 bases and V by 5 bases; bases with no gene match: 10. The CDR3 sequence is 17 residues long. Germline V gene data show CDR1 as MNHNY and CDR2 as SVGAGI (reference sequence). The CDR3 region is CASSPTGLAGVRDTQYF. The CDR3 DNA sequence: TGTGCCAGCAGTCCTACCGGACTAGCGGGAGTTAGAGATACGCAGTATTTT.

The chain links TRBV18 to TRBJ1-2, with TRBD1 as a possible D gene (5 bases). Germline CDR1 and CDR2: KGHSH and LQKENI. CDR3 length equals 13 residues. V was trimmed by 6 bases and J by 2 bases, leaving 10 bases between them. DNA for the CDR3: TGTGCCAGCTCCCCGACAGCCAACTATGGCTACACCTTC. Encoded protein: CASSPTANYGYTF.

J is TRBJ2-3 and V is TRBV6-2 or TRBV6-3; 9 positions agree with TRBD2. This CDR3 has 15 residues. V trimming: 3 bases; J trimming: 6 bases; junction bases outside the gene matches: 7. The germline V gene encodes CDR1 MNHEY and CDR2 SVGEGT. DNA for the CDR3: TGTGCCAGCAGTTATAGTAGCGGGAGTGTCGATACGCAGTATTTT. This encodes CASSYSSGSVDTQYF.

The table lists this clone with a few counts. The chain uses TRBV30 and TRBJ1-6; no clear D gene. With 5 bases removed from V and 0 bases from J, the gap between germline ends came to 8 bases. Germline V CDR1 and CDR2: GTSNPN, SVGIG (reference sequence). This CDR3 comprises 14 residues. CDR3 coding DNA: TGTGCCTGGCTATCTAGCTCCTATAATTCACCCCTCCACTTT. It specifies CAWLSSSYNSPLHF. Looking up the rest from reference TRBV30 and TRBJ1-6 gives the full variable domain: SQTIHQWPATLVQPVGSPLSLECTVEGTSNPNLYWYRQAAGRGLQLLFYSVGIGQISSEVPQNLSASRPQDRQFILSSKKLLLSDSGFYLCAWLSSSYNSPLHFGNGTRLTVT.

The rearrangement uses TRBV27 and TRBJ1-6, with 9 bases lining up with TRBD1. This CDR3 has 16 residues. Germline lookup yields CDR1 MNHEY and CDR2 SMNVEV (reference sequence). V lost 5 bases to trimming and J lost 9 bases; unmatched junction nucleotides: 11. The CDR3 DNA sequence: TGTGCCAGCAGTACAAATCCCGGGACAGGGCTTTCACCCCTCCACTTT. Translated: CASSTNPGTGLSPLHF.

The genes are TRBV3-1 (or the pseudogene TRBV3-2) and TRBJ2-1; 7 bases align to TRBD1. The CDR3 is 16 residues long. V shed 4 bases and J 2 bases; nucleotides not matched to a gene: 8. Germline V lookup: CDR1 LGHDT, CDR2 YNNKEL (reference sequence). In nucleotides, the CDR3 is TGTGCCAGCAGCCCAAGACAGGGAACAGCCTACAATGAGCAGTTCTTC. Residues: CASSPRQGTAYNEQFF.

The chain couples TRBV18 to TRBJ2-1; D is undetermined. The V end lost 2 bases, the J end lost 2 bases, and 7 bases lay between the germline ends. This CDR3 has 14 amino acids. CDR1 is KGHSH and CDR2 is LQKENI in the germline V gene. The CDR3 coding sequence is TGTGCCAGCTCACCAGCGAGCGCCTACAATGAGCAGTTCTTC. This gives the protein CASSPASAYNEQFF. The variable domain in full, with the rest retrieved from reference TRBV18 and TRBJ2-1, is NAGVMQNPRHLVRRRGQEARLRCSPMKGHSHVYWYRQLPEEGLKFMVYLQKENIIDESGMPKERFSAEFPKEGPSILRIQQVVRGDSAAYFCASSPASAYNEQFFGPGTRLTVL.

The CDR3 reads CASREGFSTDTQYF. CDR3 nucleotides: TGTGCCAGCAGGGAGGGATTTAGCACAGATACGCAGTATTTT. V gene TRBV7-2 combines with J gene TRBJ2-3, with D perhaps TRBD2 (6 bases). Deletions cut 6 bases from V and 0 bases from J, with 10 bases between. The CDR3 consists of 14 residues. Germline V gives CDR1 SGHTA, CDR2 FQGNSA.

The chain carries TRBV6-5 and TRBJ1-5; possibly TRBD1 for D (5 bases). The CDR3 has 13 residues. V dropped 5 bases and J dropped 7 bases, with 12 bases sitting between them. Germline values: CDR1 MNHEY, CDR2 SVGAGI. DNA for the CDR3: TGTGCCAGCAGTCTCAGGGTGGCCCAGCCCCAGCATTTT. As protein: CASSLRVAQPQHF.

V usage is TRBV5-1 and J usage is TRBJ1-2, with TRBD1 as a possible D gene (6 bases). The V and J ends lost 1 base and 8 bases respectively, with 12 bases between them. The CDR3 has 13 residues. CDR1 and CDR2 (germline): SGHRS, YFSETQ. CDR3 nucleotides: TGCGCCAGCAGCTTGATAGGGACAAACGGCTACACCTTC. Protein sequence: CASSLIGTNGYTF.